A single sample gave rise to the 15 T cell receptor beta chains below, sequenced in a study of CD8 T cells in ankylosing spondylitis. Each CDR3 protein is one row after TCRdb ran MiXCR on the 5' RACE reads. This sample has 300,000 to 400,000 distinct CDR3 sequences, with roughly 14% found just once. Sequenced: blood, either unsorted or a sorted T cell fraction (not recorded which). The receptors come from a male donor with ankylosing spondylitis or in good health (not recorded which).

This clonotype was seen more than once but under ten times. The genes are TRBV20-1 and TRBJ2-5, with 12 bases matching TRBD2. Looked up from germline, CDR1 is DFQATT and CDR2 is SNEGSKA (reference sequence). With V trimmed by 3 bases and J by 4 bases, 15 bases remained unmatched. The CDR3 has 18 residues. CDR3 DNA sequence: TGCAGTGCTAGGACTAGCGGGAGTTTCGTTAGGTCTGGAGAGACCCAGTACTTC. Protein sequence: CSARTSGSFVRSGETQYF.

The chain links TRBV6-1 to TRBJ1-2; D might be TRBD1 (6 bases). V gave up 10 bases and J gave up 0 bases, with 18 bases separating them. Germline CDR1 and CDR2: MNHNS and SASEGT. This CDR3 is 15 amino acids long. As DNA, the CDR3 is TGTGCCACCTCCCGGGACACCCTAGCTAACTATGGCTACACCTTC. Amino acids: CATSRDTLANYGYTF.

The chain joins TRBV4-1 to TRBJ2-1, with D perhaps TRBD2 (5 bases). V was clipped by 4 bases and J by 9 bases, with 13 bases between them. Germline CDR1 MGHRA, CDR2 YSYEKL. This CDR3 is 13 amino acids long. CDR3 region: CASSRLPGGEQFF. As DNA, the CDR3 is TGCGCCAGCAGCCGACTGCCCGGAGGTGAGCAGTTCTTC.

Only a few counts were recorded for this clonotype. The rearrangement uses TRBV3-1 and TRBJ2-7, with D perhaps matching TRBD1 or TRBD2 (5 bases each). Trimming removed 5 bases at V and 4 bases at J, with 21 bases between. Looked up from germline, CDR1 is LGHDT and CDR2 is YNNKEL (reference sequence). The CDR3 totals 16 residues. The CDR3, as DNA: TGTGCCAGCAGCAAGACAGATACCGGGACGCAATACGAGCAGTACTTC. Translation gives CASSKTDTGTQYEQYF.

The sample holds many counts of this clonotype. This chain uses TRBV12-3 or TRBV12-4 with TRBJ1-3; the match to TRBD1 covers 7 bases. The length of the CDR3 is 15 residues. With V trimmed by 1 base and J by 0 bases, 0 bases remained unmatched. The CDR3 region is CASSLGDSSGNTIYF. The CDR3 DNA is TGTGCCAGCAGTTTAGGGGACAGCTCTGGAAACACCATATATTTT.

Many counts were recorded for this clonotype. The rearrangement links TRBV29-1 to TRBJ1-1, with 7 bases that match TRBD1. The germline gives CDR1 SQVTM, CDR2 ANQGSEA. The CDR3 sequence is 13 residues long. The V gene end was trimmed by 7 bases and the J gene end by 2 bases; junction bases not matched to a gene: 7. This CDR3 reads CSATGTVNTEAFF. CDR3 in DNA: TGCAGCGCCACCGGGACAGTAAACACTGAAGCTTTCTTT.

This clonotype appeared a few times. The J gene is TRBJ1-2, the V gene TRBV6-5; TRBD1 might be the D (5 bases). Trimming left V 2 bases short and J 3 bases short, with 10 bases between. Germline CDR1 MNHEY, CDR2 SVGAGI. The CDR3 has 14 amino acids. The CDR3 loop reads CASSYDGRDYGYTF. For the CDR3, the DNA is TGTGCCAGCAGTTACGACGGCAGGGACTATGGCTACACCTTC.

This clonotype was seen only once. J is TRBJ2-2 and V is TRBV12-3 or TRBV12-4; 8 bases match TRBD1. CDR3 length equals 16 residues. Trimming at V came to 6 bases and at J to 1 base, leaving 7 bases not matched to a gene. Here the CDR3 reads CASRPGQGGNTGELFF. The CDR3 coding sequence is TGTGCCAGCAGGCCCGGACAGGGAGGGAACACCGGGGAGCTGTTTTTT.

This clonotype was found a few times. The CDR3: CASSADGPYGYTF. The CDR3 bases are TGTGCCAGCAGTGCCGACGGCCCCTATGGCTACACCTTC. This sequence joins TRBV6-1 and TRBJ1-2; unclear D gene. Trimming removed 4 bases from V and 4 bases from J, with 10 bases in between. The CDR3 extends over 13 amino acids. CDR1 and CDR2 (germline): MNHNS, SASEGT.

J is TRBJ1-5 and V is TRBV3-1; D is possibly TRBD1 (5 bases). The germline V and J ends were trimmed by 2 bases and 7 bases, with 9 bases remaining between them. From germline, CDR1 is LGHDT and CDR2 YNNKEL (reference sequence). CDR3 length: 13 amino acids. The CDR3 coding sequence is TGTGCCAGCAGCCAACTCAGGGACCAGCCCCAGCATTTT. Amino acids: CASSQLRDQPQHF. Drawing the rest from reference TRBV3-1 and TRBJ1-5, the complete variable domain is DTAVSQTPKYLVTQMGNDKSIKCEQNLGHDTMYWYKQDSKKFLKIMFSYNNKELIINETVPNRFSPKSPDKAHLNLHINSLELGDSAVYFCASSQLRDQPQHFGDGTRLSIL.

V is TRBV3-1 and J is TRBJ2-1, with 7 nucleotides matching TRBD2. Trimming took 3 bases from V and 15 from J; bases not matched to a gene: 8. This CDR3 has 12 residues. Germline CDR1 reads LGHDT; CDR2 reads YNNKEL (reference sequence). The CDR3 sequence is CASSQGLSFLFF. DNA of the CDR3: TGTGCCAGCAGCCAGGGACTAAGTTTTCTGTTCTTC.

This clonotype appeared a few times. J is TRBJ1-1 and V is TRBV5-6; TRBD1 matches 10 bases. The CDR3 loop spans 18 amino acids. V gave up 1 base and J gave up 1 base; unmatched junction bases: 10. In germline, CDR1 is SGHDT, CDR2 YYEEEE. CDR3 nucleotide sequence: TGTGCCAGCAGCTTGATGAGCCGACAGGGGGCACCGAACACTGAAGCTTTCTTT. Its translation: CASSLMSRQGAPNTEAFF.

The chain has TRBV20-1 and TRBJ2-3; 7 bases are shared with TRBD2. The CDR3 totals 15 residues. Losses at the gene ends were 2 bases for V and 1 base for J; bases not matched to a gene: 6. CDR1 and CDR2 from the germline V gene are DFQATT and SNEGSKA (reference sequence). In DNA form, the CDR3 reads TGCAGTGCTAGACGCCCGGCGGGGGGCACAGATACGCAGTATTTT. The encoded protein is CSARRPAGGTDTQYF.

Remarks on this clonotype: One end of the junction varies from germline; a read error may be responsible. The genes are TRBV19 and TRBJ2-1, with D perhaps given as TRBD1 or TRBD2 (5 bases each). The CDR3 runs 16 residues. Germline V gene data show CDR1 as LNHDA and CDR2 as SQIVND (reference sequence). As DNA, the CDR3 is TGTGCCAGTAGTATAAAAGGCCTCGGGGCAACCAATCAGCAGTTCTTC. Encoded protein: CASSIKGLGATNQQFF.

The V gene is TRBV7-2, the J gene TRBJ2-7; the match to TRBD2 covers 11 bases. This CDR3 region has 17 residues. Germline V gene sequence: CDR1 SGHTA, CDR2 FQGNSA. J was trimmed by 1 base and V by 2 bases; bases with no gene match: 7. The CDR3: CASSLYSGRAGSYEQYF. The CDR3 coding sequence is TGTGCCAGCAGCTTATATAGCGGGAGGGCCGGGTCCTACGAGCAGTACTTC.